This T cell receptor (beta chain) was retrieved from a study of human T cells and chemical hapten exposure (dated by TCRdb to the early 2020s). With respect to the entire study: The libraries were sequenced as a pool, and the TCR yield per sample differed mostly because of small variations in library volumes within the pool. In alopecia patients, the study followed how the peripheral blood TCR repertoire changed in vivo over primary and secondary sensitization to diphenylcyclopropenone (DPC), a hapten. Both TCR alpha and TCR beta chains were sequenced from each blood RNA sample. Study-level results and caveats: The number of TCRs above 1 in 1000 frequency did not change with DPC sensitization; there was no evidence of global repertoire structure alterations. Repeated subsampling changed both the strength of the expansion versus patch-test correlation and the threshold at which the correlation became significant.

This clonotype was seen ten or more times. It lacks a known antigen. The record has no base qualities; no much larger clone is one base away. The sample's time point label, decoded: healthy volunteer bleed at 2 weeks. Unfractionated whole blood was collected in Tempus Blood RNA tubes, and total RNA was extracted from that blood. Roughly 5 healthy volunteers were used as TCR sequencing controls and were bled at day 0, 2 weeks and 6 weeks. Library generation was performed with RACE. Sequenced using a NextSeq 500. During library preparation, unique molecular identifiers were attached to individual cDNA molecules so that TCRs could be counted in a quantitative, reproducible way. For the original study's pipeline: A median of approximately 96,000 TCRs per sample was observed, with a range of about 23,224 to 700,000. The Decombinator software suite was used to annotate the V, J and CDR3 of the TCR reads. For the PS versus PT1 abundance plots, all samples were subsampled to the same number of TCRs (28,000). TCRs were defined as expanded if absent before sensitization and observed at least eight times at the 2-week time point. TCRdb applied fastp at Q25 and MiXCR to the public reads, then kept only in-frame beta chains. Entries are consolidated by CDR3 protein sequence, retaining the most common genes and DNA. None of the V and J calls come from the authors' own analysis; TCRdb made them. The sample has around 130,000 distinct CDR3 sequences on record, roughly 9.5% of them singletons. Together, the top ten hold approximately 1.6% of the sample.

Sequencing was done on a sample of whole blood. The clonotype was recovered from a male donor in good health. Some clones in this sample may be carry-over from other donors' samples.

CDR3 region: CASSLFQSGNEKLFF. DNA sequence: TGTGCCAGCAGTTTATTCCAATCGGGAAATGAAAAACTGTTTTTT. The chain links TRBV28 with TRBJ1-4; there is no confident call for the D gene. CDR1 and CDR2, per the germline V gene, are MDHEN and SYDVKM. Measured from the cysteine to the phenylalanine, the CDR3 is 15 residues long. This entry keeps only the CDR3 DNA: 45 bases, framed from base 1. A distance of 11 bases separates the germline ends of V and J, which lose 1 base and 5 bases respectively.